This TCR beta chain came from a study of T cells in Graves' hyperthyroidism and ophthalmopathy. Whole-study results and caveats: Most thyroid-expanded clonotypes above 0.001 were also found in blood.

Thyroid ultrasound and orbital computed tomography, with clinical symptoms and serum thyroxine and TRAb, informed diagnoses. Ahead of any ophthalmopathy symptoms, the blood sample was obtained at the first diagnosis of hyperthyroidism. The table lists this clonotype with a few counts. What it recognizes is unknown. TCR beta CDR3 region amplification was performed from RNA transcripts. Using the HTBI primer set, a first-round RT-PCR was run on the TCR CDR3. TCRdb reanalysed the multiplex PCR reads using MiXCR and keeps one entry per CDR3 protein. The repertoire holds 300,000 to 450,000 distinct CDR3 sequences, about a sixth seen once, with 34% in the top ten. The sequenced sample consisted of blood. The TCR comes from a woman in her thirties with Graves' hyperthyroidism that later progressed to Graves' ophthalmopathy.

The CDR3 coding sequence is TGTGCCAGCAGCCAAGTAGTGCCAGGGACCTACACCGGGGAGCTGTTTTTT. The encoded protein is CASSQVVPGTYTGELFF. The chain employs TRBV3-1 and TRBJ2-2; TRBD1 or TRBD2 may be the D gene (5 bases each). This CDR3 is 17 amino acids long. The V end lost 1 base, the J end lost 3 bases, and 15 bases lay between the germline ends. Looked up from germline, CDR1 is LGHDT and CDR2 is YNNKEL (reference sequence).